The 28 T cell receptor beta chains below were found in one sample sequenced in a study of cytomegalovirus exposure and HLA in healthy donors. PCR involved 60 Vbeta and 13 Jbeta primers. The protocol was immunoSEQ multiplex PCR, while the TCRdb copy is restricted to in-frame clones and leaves out a portion. The table includes under 200,000 clones, around 79% detected once. The specimen was PBMCs. These receptors all stem from a male donor in good health and CMV-seropositive.

The V call is TRBV19, the J call TRBJ2-5; 10 bases fit TRBD2. V was clipped by 3 bases and J by 5 bases; unmatched bases: 15. The CDR3 has 18 amino acids. Germline CDR1 LNHDA, CDR2 SQIVND (reference sequence). CDR3 nucleotides: TGTGCCAGTAGTATCCGGGGGGTAGCGGGGGGCCCTCCGGAGACCCAGTACTTC. The encoded protein is CASSIRGVAGGPPETQYF. Variable domain in full (rest from reference TRBV19 and TRBJ2-5): DGGITQSPKYLFRKEGQNVTLSCEQNLNHDAMYWYRQDPGQGLRLIYYSQIVNDFQKGDIAEGYSVSREKKESFPLTVTSAQKNPTAFYLCASSIRGVAGGPPETQYFGPGTRLLVL.

The V call is TRBV4-3, the J call TRBJ1-2; TRBD1 aligns across 8 bases. J gave up 2 bases and V 3 bases, and 2 bases lay outside the gene matches. Germline CDR1 and CDR2: LGHNA and YSLEER. The CDR3 has 14 residues. The CDR3 nucleotides read TGCGCCAGCAGCCAGGACAGGGAAAACTATGGCTACACCTTC. Amino acids: CASSQDRENYGYTF.

The gene calls are TRBV6-1 and TRBJ1-3; D call uncertain. The CDR3 totals 15 residues. The germline CDR1 and CDR2 sequences are MNHNS and SASEGT. Trimming removed 1 base from V and 3 bases from J, with 10 bases in between. DNA for the CDR3: TGTGCCAGCAGTGAAGGGCCGGAGATTGGAAACACCATATATTTT. Protein: CASSEGPEIGNTIYF.

This clone was found a few times. The CDR3 is CASSIGGQAQETQYF. CDR3 coding DNA: TGTGCCAGTAGTATAGGGGGACAGGCCCAAGAGACCCAGTACTTC. The V and J genes are TRBV19 and TRBJ2-5, with 8 bases that match TRBD1. The trim removed 1 base at V and 1 base at J, leaving 2 bases unmatched. The CDR3 length is 15 residues. Germline lookup yields CDR1 LNHDA and CDR2 SQIVND (reference sequence).

The V call is TRBV7-2, the J call TRBJ2-3; 10 nucleotides agree with TRBD2. Germline CDR1 is SGHTA and CDR2 is FQGNSA. The trim removed 5 bases at V and 4 bases at J, leaving 3 bases unmatched. This CDR3 region has 14 residues. The CDR3 DNA reads as TGTGCCAGCAGCAGCGGGGGGGAGCCAGATACGCAGTATTTT. This codes for CASSSGGEPDTQYF. Looking up the rest from reference TRBV7-2 and TRBJ2-3 gives the full variable domain: GAGVSQSPSNKVTEKGKDVELRCDPISGHTALYWYRQSLGQGLEFLIYFQGNSAPDKSGLPSDRFSAERTGGSVSTLTIQRTQQEDSAVYLCASSSGGEPDTQYFGPGTRLTVL.

This clone was seen a handful of times. Other DNA sequences in this sample translate to the same CDR3. This chain joins TRBV6-5 and TRBJ2-7, with TRBD1 as a possible D gene (5 bases). The length of the CDR3 is 13 residues. CDR1 and CDR2 from the germline V gene are MNHEY and SVGAGI. Between the trimmed V and J ends, which lost 6 bases and 1 base, there was a span of 10 bases. In nucleotides, the CDR3 is TGTGCCAGCAGCCAAGGACAATCCTACGAGCAGTACTTC. As protein: CASSQGQSYEQYF.

This chain joins TRBV13 and TRBJ2-3; TRBD2 aligns across 8 bases. The junction had 14 bases not matched to a gene; V was cut back by 5 bases and J by 4 bases. The CDR3 is made up of 17 amino acids. Germline V gives CDR1 PRHDT, CDR2 FYEKMQ (reference sequence). CDR3 DNA sequence: TGTGCCAGCAGCCCCAGTACCAGCGGGGGCAATCCAGATACGCAGTATTTT. Protein: CASSPSTSGGNPDTQYF.

CDR3 sequence (DNA): TGTGCCAGCAGCTCGAACAGGGGGCTCGGAAACACCATATATTTT. It codes for CASSSNRGLGNTIYF. V is TRBV9 and J is TRBJ1-3; 9 positions match TRBD1. V lost 4 bases to trimming and J lost 4 bases; unmatched junction nucleotides: 6. Germline V lookup: CDR1 SGDLS, CDR2 YYNGEE. The CDR3 runs 15 residues.

This clone was detected only once. The gene calls are TRBV2 and TRBJ2-7; D might be TRBD2 (6 bases). Looked up from germline, CDR1 is SNHLY and CDR2 is FYNNEI. Deletions cut 4 bases from V and 7 bases from J, with 11 bases between. This CDR3 region has 12 residues. CDR3 nucleotide sequence: TGTGCCAGCAGTGGACTTCGGGGGGAGCAGTACTTC. It encodes CASSGLRGEQYF.

Comment on this clone: The junction does not match germline at one end; this may be a read error. The chain combines TRBV7-7 with TRBJ2-1; a weak D match, TRBD1 (6 bases). Germline values: CDR1 SSHAT, CDR2 FNYEAQ (reference sequence). This CDR3 comprises 14 residues. The chain's CDR3 is CASSFIAGDNEQFF. The CDR3 DNA sequence: TGTGCTAGCAGCTTTATCGCAGGGGATAATGAGCAGTTCTTC.

The chain joins TRBV4-1 to TRBJ1-2; no firm D call. V was shortened by 1 base and J by 6 bases, with 12 bases between the two germline ends. The germline gives CDR1 MGHRA, CDR2 YSYEKL. The CDR3 consists of 14 residues. The CDR3 is CASSQGGWRNGYTF. The CDR3 DNA is TGCGCCAGCAGCCAAGGAGGGTGGAGGAATGGCTACACCTTC.

The chain has TRBV27 and TRBJ2-2, with 7 positions matching TRBD2. V was pared by 0 bases and J by 6 bases, with 1 base of the junction left unmatched. CDR3 length: 14 amino acids. Germline V lookup: CDR1 MNHEY, CDR2 SMNVEV (reference sequence). For the CDR3, the DNA is TGTGCCAGCAGTTTATCGGGGGGGGCCGGGGAGCTGTTTTTT. It translates to CASSLSGGAGELFF.

This clone has just one count. The rearrangement uses TRBV5-4 and TRBJ2-7; possible D gene TRBD2, 5 bases. The CDR3 is 16 amino acids. From germline, CDR1 is SGHNT and CDR2 YYREEE (reference sequence). The V and J ends lost 0 bases and 1 base respectively, with 14 bases between them. The CDR3 region is CASSLVHGEKSYEQYF. As DNA, the CDR3 is TGTGCCAGCAGCTTGGTCCACGGGGAAAAATCCTACGAGCAGTACTTC.

J is TRBJ2-5 and V is TRBV5-4, with D possibly being TRBD2 (5 bases). Between the trimmed V and J ends, which lost 0 bases and 3 bases, there was a span of 9 bases. CDR3 length: 14 residues. In germline, CDR1 is SGHNT, CDR2 YYREEE (reference sequence). The CDR3 nucleotides read TGTGCCAGCAGCTTGGGGACTCAAAAAGAGACCCAGTACTTC. Amino acid sequence: CASSLGTQKETQYF.

This chain joins TRBV4-1 and TRBJ2-3, with 8 bases identical to TRBD1. Germline V gene sequence: CDR1 MGHRA, CDR2 YSYEKL. This CDR3 region has 16 residues. V trimming: 3 bases; J trimming: 2 bases; junction bases outside the gene matches: 7. DNA for the CDR3: TGCGCCAGCAGCCAGAGGACAGGGTTTAACACAGATACGCAGTATTTT. Its translation: CASSQRTGFNTDTQYF.

V is TRBV7-3 and J is TRBJ2-3; D may be TRBD2 (7 bases). The V end lost 2 bases, the J end lost 5 bases, and 11 bases lay between the germline ends. The V gene's germline CDR1 is SGHTA and CDR2 FQGTGA. The CDR3 sequence is 14 residues long. The CDR3 DNA sequence: TGTGCCAGCAGCTTACGGGGGGCCGTAGATACGCAGTATTTT. It yields the protein CASSLRGAVDTQYF. Using reference TRBV7-3 and TRBJ2-3 for the parts outside the CDR3, the full variable domain is GAGVSQTPSNKVTEKGKYVELRCDPISGHTALYWYRQSLGQGPEFLIYFQGTGAADDSGLPNDRFFAVRPEGSVSTLKIQRTERGDSAVYLCASSLRGAVDTQYFGPGTRLTVL.

This clone was counted a single time. The chain employs TRBV5-6 and TRBJ2-5, with D possibly TRBD1 on 6 matching bases. The CDR3 runs 15 residues. The V end was cut by 6 bases, the J end by 2 bases, with 17 bases between. The germline V gene encodes CDR1 SGHDT and CDR2 YYEEEE. DNA of the CDR3: TGTGCCAGCAACCGTTTCTGGGGGCATCAAGAGACCCAGTACTTC. Its protein is CASNRFWGHQETQYF.

Concerning this clone itself: Other DNA sequences in this specimen translate into the identical CDR3. The J gene is TRBJ2-5, the V gene TRBV5-4, with 7 bases lining up with TRBD2. This CDR3 comprises 14 residues. Germline trimming cut 0 bases from V and 2 bases from J; bases unmatched to any gene: 1. Germline V lookup: CDR1 SGHNT, CDR2 YYREEE (reference sequence). CDR3 in amino acids: CASSLGRGQETQYF. The CDR3 DNA reads TGTGCCAGCAGCTTGGGGCGGGGGCAAGAGACCCAGTACTTC.

V and J are TRBV6-1 and TRBJ2-3; 8 bases map to TRBD2. The CDR3 spans 15 residues. V lost 3 bases to trimming and J lost 3 bases; unmatched junction nucleotides: 5. The germline CDR1 and CDR2 sequences are MNHNS and SASEGT. The CDR3 is CASSDPAGETDTQYF. CDR3 DNA sequence: TGTGCCAGCAGTGACCCAGCGGGGGAGACAGATACGCAGTATTTT.

CDR3 protein: CASSLGRDSATYEQYF. CDR3 bases: TGTGCCAGCAGCTTAGGTCGGGACAGCGCAACCTACGAGCAGTACTTC. This chain joins TRBV7-8 and TRBJ2-5; 7 bases fit TRBD1. The tail of the sequence fits TRBJ2-7 better, so the J call may be wrong. The CDR3 loop spans 16 amino acids. Per the germline V gene, CDR1 is SGHVS and CDR2 is FQNEAQ.

The V gene is TRBV6-1, the J gene TRBJ1-5; 8 bases are shared with TRBD1. This CDR3 is 15 amino acids long. Trimming cost V 1 base and J 6 bases; bases outside gene matches: 5. The germline V gene has CDR1 MNHNS and CDR2 SASEGT. The CDR3 is CASSEVTGVLQPQHF. CDR3 bases: TGTGCCAGCAGTGAAGTGACAGGGGTCCTTCAGCCCCAGCATTTT.

The chain joins TRBV7-2 to TRBJ2-7; 7 positions match TRBD1. This CDR3 spans 14 amino acids. The germline CDR1 and CDR2 sequences are SGHTA and FQGNSA. J lost 3 bases, V lost 2 bases, and 4 bases had no gene match. The CDR3 here is CASSLRRQGYEQYF. The CDR3 DNA is TGTGCCAGCAGCTTACGACGACAGGGCTACGAGCAGTACTTC.

The V and J genes are TRBV9 and TRBJ2-7; D might be TRBD2 (5 bases). The V and J ends lost 3 bases and 6 bases respectively, with 16 bases between them. CDR3 size: 14 residues. Germline V CDR1 and CDR2: SGDLS, YYNGEE. CDR3 amino acids: CASSERTHGGEQYF. CDR3 bases: TGTGCCAGCAGCGAGCGGACCCACGGTGGCGAGCAGTACTTC. Full variable domain (remainder filled in from reference TRBV9 and TRBJ2-7): DSGVTQTPKHLITATGQRVTLRCSPRSGDLSVYWYQQSLDQGLQFLIQYYNGEERAKGNILERFSAQQFPDLHSELNLSSLELGDSALYFCASSERTHGGEQYFGPGTRLTVT.

The rearrangement joins TRBV4-3 to TRBJ2-3, with 8 bases lining up with TRBD2. The CDR3 sequence is 15 residues long. V shed 3 bases, J shed 4 bases, and the junction held 6 bases outside the gene matches. CDR1 LGHNA and CDR2 YSLEER come from the germline V gene. CDR3 coding DNA: TGCGCCAGCAGCCAGGCCGGGGGGGCCGCAGATACGCAGTATTTT. Its translation: CASSQAGGAADTQYF.

The V and J genes are TRBV6-5 and TRBJ1-2; 9 bases are shared with TRBD1. The junction had 6 bases not matched to a gene; V was cut back by 6 bases and J by 4 bases. The CDR3 runs 14 residues. Germline-derived CDR1 and CDR2 are MNHEY and SVGAGI. CDR3 region: CASSPDRGIYGYTF. The CDR3 nucleotides read TGTGCCAGCAGCCCGGACAGGGGAATCTATGGCTACACCTTC.

The rearrangement uses TRBV9 and TRBJ2-3, with 14 bases aligning to TRBD2. V lost 4 bases and J lost 2; bases outside the gene matches: 3. CDR1 and CDR2 from the germline V gene are SGDLS and YYNGEE. The CDR3 has 16 residues. CDR3 bases: TGTGCCAGCAGCTCGGGACTAGCGGGGGACACAGATACGCAGTATTTT. This gives the protein CASSSGLAGDTDTQYF.

The V call is TRBV11-2, the J call TRBJ2-5, with a possible D match to TRBD2 (5 bases). V lost 5 bases to trimming and J lost 5 bases, with 15 bases between them. The germline V gene has CDR1 SGHAT and CDR2 FQNNGV. This CDR3 has 14 residues. This CDR3 reads CASSLRGRGETQYF. Here the CDR3 DNA reads TGTGCCAGCAGCCTCCGAGGCCGAGGGGAGACCCAGTACTTC.

The chain joins TRBV30 to TRBJ2-5, with 12 positions matching TRBD1. The DNA end lines up better with TRBJ2-7; the J call may be wrong. The CDR3 has 16 amino acids. Germline V lookup: CDR1 GTSNPN, CDR2 SVGIG (reference sequence). CDR3 sequence reads: CAWRGQGALLNSEQYF. CDR3 bases: TGTGCCTGGAGGGGACAGGGGGCCCTTCTGAATAGCGAGCAGTACTTC.